This TCR beta chain was sequenced during a study of blood T cell repertoires in COVID-19 (TCRdb year 2020). For the study in its entirety: Samples covering the acute and convalescent phases of COVID-19 were provided by collaborators in the United States, Italy and Spain. The prospective study material was composed of cDNA or gDNA derived from T cells, B-cell-depleted T cells, or PBMCs. Subjects who had been exposed to COVID-19, were actively infected with it, or had recovered from it provided the deeply sampled blood TCRbeta repertoires that made up the dataset. The repertoires were made available in a free public database intended to serve as a resource for research on the immune response to SARS-CoV-2. The samples were drawn from two sources: the first 160 participants of the ongoing ImmuneRACE study, and 1,200 or so subjects contributed by 6 global collaborators. A de-identified subject ID, COVID-19 status, age in years and sex were almost always included in the sample metadata. Where available, HLA class I and class II types were obtained from metadata supplied by the sample provider rather than from assay-based typing. The paper as a whole reports these results and caveats: Clinical and demographic metadata were provided uncurated, with the amount varying by source and participant.

Collaborating institutions collected whole blood in K2EDTA tubes following their own protocols. For TCRbeta analysis, collaborators shipped samples as frozen whole blood, isolated PBMCs, or DNA extracted from either of those sample types. The immunoSEQ Assay, a bias-controlled multiplex PCR, was used to amplify TCRbeta CDR3 regions from genomic DNA. Under the source paper's analysis protocol: Nucleated cell counts per sample were estimated from amplification of reference gene primers within the assay. Sequence reads were collapsed and filtered to measure the absolute abundance of every unique TCRbeta CDR3 rearrangement. For each sample, productive Simpson clonality was calculated as the square root of Simpson's diversity index over productive rearrangements. This is the immuneACCESS table as TCRdb keeps it, with only in-frame sequences that have V and J called. A part of the clones is gone; compared with another copy, unresolved V genes explain less than half, and the rest is unexplained. V, J and clone size were drawn from that table, and D and trimming were deduced from the DNA. The sample table records 65,000 to 75,000 clones; roughly 80% of these occur just once. The top ten clones comprise 4.5% of the sample.

The CDR3 starts with the cysteine, ends with the phenylalanine, and has 15 residues. Here the CDR3 DNA is all that survives: 45 bases in frame from base 1. Looking up the germline V gene yields CDR1 SGHRS and CDR2 YFSETQ. Trimming removed 1 base from V and 5 bases from J, leaving 12 bases between the germline ends. In regard to this clone: Its target antigen remains unknown. Base quality data are lacking; no much larger clone is found one base away.

This clonotype was obtained from a woman aged 55-69 years with acute or convalescent COVID-19. This chain is built from TRBV5-1 and TRBJ2-2; TRBD1 might be the D gene, on 6 matching bases. The sample comprised peripheral blood. In nucleotides, the sequence is TGCGCCAGCAGCTTGAACACAGGGACGACCGGGGAGCTGTTTTTT. This sequence encodes CASSLNTGTTGELFF.